This is a list of T cell receptor beta chains from one sample in a study of T cells after yellow fever vaccination. TCRdb recomputed calls from the 5' RACE reads with MiXCR, one row per CDR3 protein. The table has 200,000 to 300,000 distinct CDR3 sequences, around 6.7% seen once. This specimen consisted of CD4+ T cells sorted from PBMCs, obtained on the day of the yellow fever booster vaccination. These TCRs come from a man aged 30 to 45 who received the YFV17D yellow fever vaccine. CDR3s include the opening cysteine and the closing phenylalanine or tryptophan. Fields, in order: V gene, D gene, clone size, J gene, CDR3 protein, CDR3 DNA. A D gene is named only where the DNA matches it firmly. A clone size is listed for some rows: how often the clone was seen (once, few, many), or a class if it is expanded.

V: TRBV30; D: -; size: many; J: TRBJ2-5; CDR3: CAWRAGVGTQYF; DNA: TGTGCCTGGAGGGCAGGGGTTGGGACCCAGTACTTC
V: TRBV5-1; D: TRBD1; size: few; J: TRBJ2-1; CDR3: CASRFGQGDYNEQFF; DNA: TGCGCCAGCAGGTTCGGGCAGGGGGACTACAATGAGCAGTTCTTC
V: TRBV2; D: -; size: few; J: TRBJ2-5; CDR3: CASARGTWETQYF; DNA: TGTGCCAGCGCCCGCGGGACGTGGGAGACCCAGTACTTC
V: TRBV29-1; D: -; size: few; J: TRBJ2-2; CDR3: CSVVRQATGELFF; DNA: TGCAGCGTTGTAAGGCAGGCAACCGGGGAGCTGTTTTTT
V: TRBV28; D: TRBD2; size: many; J: TRBJ2-3; CDR3: CASSFSSGRGTDTQYF; DNA: TGTGCCAGCAGTTTCTCTAGCGGGAGGGGCACAGATACGCAGTATTTT
V: TRBV11-2; D: -; size: -; J: TRBJ2-7; CDR3: CASSRDRPGGISYEQYF; DNA: TGTGCCAGCAGCCGAGACAGGCCGGGAGGTATCTCCTACGAGCAGTACTTC
V: TRBV4-3; D: TRBD2; size: few; J: TRBJ2-5; CDR3: CASSQTGLLAGQETQYF; DNA: TGCGCCAGCAGCCAAACGGGTTTACTAGCGGGTCAAGAGACCCAGTACTTC
V: TRBV27; D: -; size: -; J: TRBJ2-7; CDR3: CASSSLTYEQYF; DNA: TGTGCCAGCAGTTCCTTGACCTACGAGCAGTACTTC
V: TRBV7-2; D: -; size: -; J: TRBJ1-5; CDR3: CASSFLEDFFRYQPQHF; DNA: TGTGCCAGCAGCTTCTTAGAGGACTTCTTTCGATATCAGCCCCAGCATTTT
V: TRBV20-1; D: TRBD1; size: few; J: TRBJ1-1; CDR3: CSAPVPRTGNTEAFF; DNA: TGCAGTGCTCCTGTCCCTAGGACAGGGAACACTGAAGCTTTCTTT
V: TRBV2; D: -; size: many; J: TRBJ2-5; CDR3: CASRGDTEETQYF; DNA: TGTGCCAGCAGGGGGGACACCGAAGAGACCCAGTACTTC